This T cell receptor beta chain was recovered during a study of T-cell reconstitution after alpha-beta-depleted transplantation in children. Construction of the TCRbeta library involved unique molecular identifiers. TCRdb passed the PCR reads through MiXCR, listing each CDR3 protein once. Seen here are 350,000 to 450,000 distinct CDR3 sequences, roughly 22% observed once, and the top ten hold 3% to 4.5%. V shed 6 bases, J shed 0 bases, and the junction held 4 bases outside the gene matches. The CDR3 has 14 amino acids. CDR1 is MNHNS and CDR2 is SASEGT in the germline V gene. The V and J genes are TRBV6-1 and TRBJ1-2, with 7 bases lining up with TRBD1. The sample was PBMCs from the stem cell graft donor, taken from the stem cell graft. The TCR sequence derives from a human donor who donated a stem cell graft to a child with acute myeloid leukemia. As DNA, the CDR3 is TGTGCCAGCAGACACAGGGGTACTAACTATGGCTACACCTTC. Translating it yields CASRHRGTNYGYTF.